This TCR beta chain emerged from a study of tumor-infiltrating lymphocytes in primary liver carcinoma. Study overall: All patients, whether men or women, fell within 30 to 69 years of age.

With V trimmed by 4 bases and J by 5 bases, 5 bases remained unmatched. The CDR3 totals 14 residues. The germline gives CDR1 SEHNR, CDR2 FQNEAQ (reference sequence). Starting from 500 ng of total RNA, TCR beta cDNA was produced with a primer in the constant region. Three nested multiplex PCR rounds of slightly modified ARM-PCR generated TCR beta libraries. For around 9 cycles apiece, the opening two PCR rounds ran with TRBV1-TRBV30 forward primers and a C-beta reverse primer. In TCRdb, the multiplex PCR reads were re-called with MiXCR into one record per CDR3 protein. Among approximately 330,000 distinct CDR3 sequences listed, around 60% were seen once. Out of unsorted whole blood came the blood RNA, and germline DNA was extracted as well.

V gene TRBV7-9 combines with J gene TRBJ1-1; 9 bases match TRBD1. The TCR comes from a middle-aged man with primary liver carcinoma and hepatitis B virus infection. The sample consisted of peripheral blood. Written as DNA, the CDR3 is TGTGCCAGCAGCTACTTGGACAGGGGTACTGAAGCTTTCTTT. Protein product: CASSYLDRGTEAFF.